The clone carrying this T cell receptor beta chain came up a few times. Source study methods: For nucleated cells, counts were estimated from reference gene primer amplification. Profiling relied on immunoSEQ multiplex PCR, and the TCRdb table lists in-frame clones only, not all of them. Clonal size and the V and J genes are those of that table, whereas D and trimming came from the DNA. The sample has about 120,000 clones; roughly four fifths are singletons. These data originate in a study of blood T cell repertoires in COVID-19. The CDR3 totals 14 residues. Looked up from germline, CDR1 is LGHDT and CDR2 is YNNKEL (reference sequence). V lost 5 bases, J lost 5 bases, and 12 bases lay in between.

The J gene is TRBJ2-2, the V gene TRBV3-1 (or the pseudogene TRBV3-2); D remains unclear. The sequence was collected from a human donor in a cohort sampled during active COVID-19. The specimen sequenced was peripheral blood. The CDR3 nucleotides read TGTGCCAGCAGCAAAAGGCGAGGTACCGGGGAGCTGTTTTTT. Its translation is CASSKRRGTGELFF.